This T cell receptor (beta chain) appears in the sequencing data of a study of blood T cell repertoires in COVID-19. The wider study: From the United States, Italy and Spain came samples of acute and convalescent COVID-19.

Assay: immunoSEQ multiplex PCR; the TCRdb copy retains only in-frame clones and omits some. The data contain about 220,000 clones, 75% to 85% of them singletons. This clone was seen more than once but under ten times. J gave up 5 bases and V 0 bases, and 1 base lay outside the gene matches. The CDR3 contains 14 residues. Germline-derived CDR1 and CDR2 are SGHKS and YYEKEE (reference sequence). This receptor was identified in a woman in her seventies with COVID-19, enrolled during active disease. Material for sequencing was peripheral blood. This sequence joins TRBV5-5 and TRBJ1-4; TRBD1 matches 7 bases. CDR3: CASSLDRGNEKLFF. The CDR3 DNA is TGTGCCAGCAGCTTGGACAGGGGAAATGAAAAACTGTTTTTT.